The 23 T cell receptor beta chains given below trace back to one sample, sequenced in a study of blood T cell repertoires in COVID-19. The table came from immunoSEQ multiplex PCR; TCRdb's copy has only in-frame clones and leaves some out. This sample has 150,000 to 200,000 clones, with less than 90% found just once. Input material: peripheral blood. The source of these receptors is a woman in her 70s with COVID-19, enrolled during active disease.

The rearrangement joins TRBV5-5 to TRBJ2-1; D remains ambiguous. This CDR3 spans 14 amino acids. V was clipped by 2 bases and J by 4 bases, with 10 bases between them. Germline V gives CDR1 SGHKS, CDR2 YYEKEE (reference sequence). CDR3 in DNA: TGTGCCAGCAGCTTTTGGCAACGTTACAATGAGCAGTTCTTC. This sequence encodes CASSFWQRYNEQFF. Supplemented by reference TRBV5-5 and TRBJ2-1, the full variable domain reads DAGVTQSPTHLIKTRGQQVTLRCSPISGHKSVSWYQQVLGQGPQFIFQYYEKEERGRGNFPDRFSARQFPNYSSELNVNALLLGDSALYLCASSFWQRYNEQFFGPGTRLTVL.

The rearrangement links TRBV5-1 to TRBJ2-3; tentatively, D is TRBD2 (9 bases). The CDR3 consists of 20 residues. Germline lookup yields CDR1 SGHRS and CDR2 YFSETQ. Trimming cost V 4 bases and J 4 bases, with 31 bases left between them. CDR3 protein: CASSPGQGFSGSVSADTQYF. The CDR3 nucleotides are TGCGCCAGCAGCCCCGGACAGGGTTTTAGCGGGAGTGTTTCGGCAGATACGCAGTATTTT. Complete variable domain (other parts from reference TRBV5-1 and TRBJ2-3): KAGVTQTPRYLIKTRGQQVTLSCSPISGHRSVSWYQQTPGQGLQFLFEYFSETQRNKGNFPGRFSGRQFSNSRSEMNVSTLELGDSALYLCASSPGQGFSGSVSADTQYFGPGTRLTVL.

The chain recombines TRBV5-4 with TRBJ2-3; TRBD2 agrees at 9 bases. The CDR3 has 18 residues. V gave up 0 bases and J gave up 4 bases; unmatched junction bases: 12. CDR1 SGHNT and CDR2 YYREEE come from the germline V gene (reference sequence). The CDR3 here is CASSLGSPRLAGADTQYF. CDR3 coding DNA: TGTGCCAGCAGCTTGGGGTCGCCGCGGTTAGCGGGGGCAGATACGCAGTATTTT.

The rearrangement uses TRBV5-1 and TRBJ2-1, with 10 bases that match TRBD2. The CDR3 consists of 17 residues. Germline V CDR1 and CDR2: SGHRS, YFSETQ. The trim removed 0 bases at V and 3 bases at J, leaving 6 bases unmatched. CDR3 in DNA: TGCGCCAGCAGCTTGGATATACTAGCGGGAATCTACAATGAGCAGTTCTTC. It encodes CASSLDILAGIYNEQFF.

V usage is TRBV20-1 and J usage is TRBJ1-1, with a weak D call TRBD1 (5 bases). This CDR3 region has 11 residues. CDR1 DFQATT and CDR2 SNEGSKA come from the germline V gene (reference sequence). V shed 5 bases and J shed 6 bases, with 10 bases lying between them. The DNA for the CDR3 is TGCAGTGCTCCCCGACAGCCTGAAGCTTTCTTT. Protein sequence: CSAPRQPEAFF.

The chain uses TRBV29-1 and TRBJ2-3; 7 nucleotides align to TRBD1. The CDR3 consists of 13 residues. V gave up 1 base and J gave up 4 bases; unmatched junction bases: 2. In germline, CDR1 is SQVTM, CDR2 ANQGSEA. The CDR3 DNA follows: TGCAGCGTTGAAGTAGGGGGCGCAGATACGCAGTATTTT. Its translation: CSVEVGGADTQYF.

The CDR3, as DNA: TGTGCCAGCAGTTTAGGGGGCGCGGCCGGGGAGCTGTTTTTT. Its translation is CASSLGGAAGELFF. The rearrangement links TRBV28 to TRBJ2-2; tentatively, D is TRBD1 (6 bases). The length of the CDR3 is 14 residues. V lost 2 bases, J lost 6 bases, and 10 bases lay in between. Germline V gives CDR1 MDHEN, CDR2 SYDVKM.

The rearrangement joins TRBV7-2 to TRBJ2-1; 8 bases line up with TRBD2. CDR3 length equals 17 residues. From germline, CDR1 is SGHTA and CDR2 FQGNSA. V trimming: 0 bases; J trimming: 6 bases; junction bases outside the gene matches: 10. CDR3 loop: CASSLARGTSLPNEQFF. In DNA form, the CDR3 reads TGTGCCAGCAGCTTAGCCCGGGGGACTAGTTTGCCCAATGAGCAGTTCTTC. Using reference TRBV7-2 and TRBJ2-1 for the parts outside the CDR3, the full variable domain is GAGVSQSPSNKVTEKGKDVELRCDPISGHTALYWYRQSLGQGLEFLIYFQGNSAPDKSGLPSDRFSAERTGGSVSTLTIQRTQQEDSAVYLCASSLARGTSLPNEQFFGPGTRLTVL.

This chain uses TRBV27 with TRBJ1-4; D uncertain. From germline, CDR1 is MNHEY and CDR2 SMNVEV (reference sequence). V was clipped by 4 bases and J by 6 bases, with 12 bases between them. This CDR3 has 14 amino acids. CDR3 sequence: CASSSNSPDEKLFF. The CDR3 nucleotides are TGTGCCAGCAGTTCCAACAGCCCCGATGAAAAACTGTTTTTT.

The rearrangement joins TRBV7-2 to TRBJ2-1; 8 bases agree with TRBD2. Trimming removed 2 bases from V and 5 bases from J; junction bases left unmatched: 5. The CDR3 has 15 amino acids. Looked up from germline, CDR1 is SGHTA and CDR2 is FQGNSA. For the CDR3, the DNA is TGTGCCAGCAGCTTAAGGGGACTAGAAAACAATGAGCAGTTCTTC. It is translated as CASSLRGLENNEQFF.

The chain carries TRBV18 and TRBJ1-6; 9 nucleotides line up with TRBD1. The CDR3 has 15 amino acids. CDR1 is KGHSH, CDR2 LQKENI, per germline. The junction had 7 bases not matched to a gene; V was cut back by 3 bases and J by 10 bases. The CDR3, as DNA: TGTGCCAGCTCACCCGGGGGGACAGGGCAATCACCCCTCCACTTT. Encoded protein: CASSPGGTGQSPLHF.

The J gene is TRBJ2-7, the V gene TRBV28, with 8 nucleotides matching TRBD2. Per the germline V gene, CDR1 is MDHEN and CDR2 is SYDVKM. The CDR3 sequence is 16 residues long. Germline trimming cut 1 base from V and 3 bases from J; bases unmatched to any gene: 8. The CDR3 sequence is CASSLSKTSGDYEQYF. The DNA for the CDR3 is TGTGCCAGCAGTTTATCCAAAACTAGCGGAGACTACGAGCAGTACTTC.

The chain carries TRBV7-8 and TRBJ2-1, with 7 bases aligning to TRBD2. The J segment lost 0 bases and the V segment lost 5 bases, leaving 13 bases of the junction unmatched. This CDR3 is built from 18 residues. The V gene's germline CDR1 is SGHVS and CDR2 FQNEAQ. Here the CDR3 DNA reads TGTGCCAGCAGCCGCCGACTAGCTGATATACCCTCCTACAATGAGCAGTTCTTC. Protein: CASSRRLADIPSYNEQFF.

This clone occurred many times. This chain joins TRBV7-9 and TRBJ2-7; the D gene is possibly TRBD2 (7 bases). Trimming left V 1 base short and J 6 bases short, with 10 bases between. Germline V gene data show CDR1 as SEHNR and CDR2 as FQNEAQ (reference sequence). The CDR3 is made up of 13 amino acids. Written as DNA, the CDR3 is TGTGCCAGCAGCTTAGGGGGAGGGGGCGAGCAGTACTTC. Its translation: CASSLGGGGEQYF.

The chain uses TRBV7-8 and TRBJ2-2, with 13 bases matching TRBD2. CDR3 length: 17 residues. CDR1 and CDR2 (germline): SGHVS, FQNEAQ. V trimming: 5 bases; J trimming: 4 bases; junction bases outside the gene matches: 7. CDR3 residues: CASSAGLAGDVTGELFF. For the CDR3, the DNA is TGTGCCAGCAGCGCTGGACTAGCGGGAGATGTCACCGGGGAGCTGTTTTTT.

V and J are TRBV19 and TRBJ2-1; D is possibly TRBD1 (5 bases). Trimming took off 5 bases at V and 9 bases at J, with 11 bases between the two ends. The length of the CDR3 is 12 residues. CDR1 is LNHDA and CDR2 is SQIVND in the germline V gene (reference sequence). The CDR3 here is CASSYKGIEQFF. The CDR3 DNA reads as TGTGCCAGTAGTTACAAGGGGATTGAGCAGTTCTTC. Filled out from reference TRBV19 and TRBJ2-1, the complete variable domain reads DGGITQSPKYLFRKEGQNVTLSCEQNLNHDAMYWYRQDPGQGLRLIYYSQIVNDFQKGDIAEGYSVSREKKESFPLTVTSAQKNPTAFYLCASSYKGIEQFFGPGTRLTVL.

The rearrangement joins TRBV7-2 to TRBJ2-7; 7 bases match TRBD2. The CDR3 length is 15 residues. The junction had 13 bases not matched to a gene; V was cut back by 6 bases and J by 5 bases. Germline CDR1 SGHTA, CDR2 FQGNSA. CDR3 nucleotides: TGTGCCAGCAGACCCCCCGGCGGGAGTAAAAACGAGCAGTACTTC. This sequence encodes CASRPPGGSKNEQYF. The variable domain in full, completed from reference TRBV7-2 and TRBJ2-7, reads GAGVSQSPSNKVTEKGKDVELRCDPISGHTALYWYRQSLGQGLEFLIYFQGNSAPDKSGLPSDRFSAERTGGSVSTLTIQRTQQEDSAVYLCASRPPGGSKNEQYFGPGTRLTVT.

This clone was counted once. The V and J genes are TRBV29-1 and TRBJ2-6, with 9 bases identical to TRBD1. Germline CDR1 reads SQVTM; CDR2 reads ANQGSEA. After removal of 6 bases from V and 1 base from J, the junction contained 4 bases not matched to a gene. The CDR3 is 15 residues long. CDR3 nucleotide sequence: TGCAGCGTCGTGGGACAGGGTTCTGGGGCCAACGTCCTGACTTTC. It yields the protein CSVVGQGSGANVLTF.

The rearrangement links TRBV7-9 to TRBJ2-7, with D possibly matching TRBD1 (6 bases). The germline V and J ends were trimmed by 5 bases and 5 bases, with 16 bases remaining between them. CDR3 size: 14 residues. CDR1 is SEHNR, CDR2 FQNEAQ, per germline (reference sequence). The CDR3 loop reads CASSPTGKLDEQYF. The CDR3 DNA follows: TGTGCCAGCAGCCCCACAGGGAAGCTCGACGAGCAGTACTTC.

The CDR3 DNA reads as TGTGCCAGCAGCGCTAGGACTAGCGGGAGCAGCAATGAGCAGTTCTTC. Translated: CASSARTSGSSNEQFF. V and J are TRBV11-1 and TRBJ2-1; 13 nucleotides align to TRBD2. The junction had 7 bases not matched to a gene; V was cut back by 5 bases and J by 6 bases. The CDR3 is made up of 16 amino acids. Germline V gene sequence: CDR1 SGHAT, CDR2 FQDESV (reference sequence).

The chain joins TRBV28 to TRBJ2-2, with D maybe TRBD2 (6 bases). Trimming stripped 6 bases from V and 5 bases from J, with 13 bases between. The germline V gene encodes CDR1 MDHEN and CDR2 SYDVKM. This CDR3 has 14 amino acids. This CDR3 is CASSHGSGTGELFF. In DNA, the CDR3 is TGTGCCAGCAGCCACGGGAGCGGGACCGGGGAGCTGTTTTTT.

In its sample, this clone was seen once. The gene calls are TRBV19 and TRBJ2-7, with D maybe TRBD2 (6 bases). Germline CDR1 LNHDA, CDR2 SQIVND (reference sequence). CDR3 length equals 15 residues. V was cut by 3 bases and J by 4 bases, with 16 bases left in between. CDR3 bases: TGTGCCAGTAGTATTCAATGGGGGGAGACGTACGAGCAGTACTTC. Its protein product is CASSIQWGETYEQYF.

This chain uses TRBV5-1 with TRBJ2-5; tentatively, D is TRBD2 (5 bases). The germline V gene has CDR1 SGHRS and CDR2 YFSETQ. V lost 1 base, J lost 1 base, and 11 bases lay in between. This CDR3 is built from 15 residues. The CDR3 DNA is TGCGCCAGCAGCTTGTCATCGGGAAGCCAAGAGACCCAGTACTTC. It translates to CASSLSSGSQETQYF.